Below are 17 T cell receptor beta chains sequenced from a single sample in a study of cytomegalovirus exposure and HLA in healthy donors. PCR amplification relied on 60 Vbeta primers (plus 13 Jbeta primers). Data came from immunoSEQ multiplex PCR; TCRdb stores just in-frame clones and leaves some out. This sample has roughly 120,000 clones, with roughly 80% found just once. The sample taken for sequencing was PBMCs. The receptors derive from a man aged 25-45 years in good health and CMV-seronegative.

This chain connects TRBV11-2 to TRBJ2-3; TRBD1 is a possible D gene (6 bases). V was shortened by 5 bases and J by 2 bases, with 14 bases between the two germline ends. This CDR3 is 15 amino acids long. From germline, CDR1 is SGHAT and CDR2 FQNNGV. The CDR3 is CASSATGKFTDTQYF. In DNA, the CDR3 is TGTGCCAGCAGCGCCACAGGGAAGTTCACAGATACGCAGTATTTT.

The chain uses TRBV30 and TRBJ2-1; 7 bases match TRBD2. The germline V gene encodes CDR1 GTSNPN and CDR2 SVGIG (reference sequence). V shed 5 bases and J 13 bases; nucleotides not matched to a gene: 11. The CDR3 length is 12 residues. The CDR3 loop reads CAWGAGPPGQFF. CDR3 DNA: TGTGCCTGGGGAGCGGGACCCCCCGGTCAGTTCTTC.

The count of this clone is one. CDR3 in DNA: TGTGCCAGCAGCTTAGTTGTGGAGGGAGATACGCAGTATTTT. It encodes CASSLVVEGDTQYF. The genes are TRBV7-2 and TRBJ2-3; D might be TRBD2 (6 bases). Germline values: CDR1 SGHTA, CDR2 FQGNSA. The CDR3 runs to 14 residues. V lost 1 base to trimming and J lost 5 bases, with 10 bases between them.

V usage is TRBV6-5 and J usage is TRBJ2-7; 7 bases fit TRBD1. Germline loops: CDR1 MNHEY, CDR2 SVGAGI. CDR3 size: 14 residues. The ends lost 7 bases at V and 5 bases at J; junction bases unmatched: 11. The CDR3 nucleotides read TGTGCCAGCACCGCGGACAGGACTGGCCACGAGCAGTACTTC. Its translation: CASTADRTGHEQYF.

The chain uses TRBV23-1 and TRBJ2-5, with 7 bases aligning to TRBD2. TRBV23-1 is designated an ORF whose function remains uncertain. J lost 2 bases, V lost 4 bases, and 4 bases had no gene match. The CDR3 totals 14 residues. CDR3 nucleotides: TGCGCCAGCAGTCGGGGAGGGCCGCAAGAGACCCAGTACTTC. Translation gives CASSRGGPQETQYF.

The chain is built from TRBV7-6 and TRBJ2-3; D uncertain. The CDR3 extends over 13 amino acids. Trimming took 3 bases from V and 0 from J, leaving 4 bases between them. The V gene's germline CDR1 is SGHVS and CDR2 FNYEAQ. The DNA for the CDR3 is TGTGCCAGCAGCTTCTCTAGCACAGATACGCAGTATTTT. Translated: CASSFSSTDTQYF.

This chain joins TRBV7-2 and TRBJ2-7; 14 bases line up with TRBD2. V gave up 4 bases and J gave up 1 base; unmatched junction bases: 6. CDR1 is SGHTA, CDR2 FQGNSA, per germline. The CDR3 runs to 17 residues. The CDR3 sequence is CASSSGLAGGPSYEQYF. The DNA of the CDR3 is TGTGCCAGCAGCTCCGGACTAGCGGGAGGCCCTTCCTACGAGCAGTACTTC.

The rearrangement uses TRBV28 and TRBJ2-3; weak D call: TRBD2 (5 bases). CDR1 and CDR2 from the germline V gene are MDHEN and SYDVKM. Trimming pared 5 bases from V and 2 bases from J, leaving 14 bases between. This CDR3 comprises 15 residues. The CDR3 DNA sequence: TGTGCCAGCAGTGAGGCCAGCGGAGACACAGATACGCAGTATTTT. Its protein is CASSEASGDTDTQYF. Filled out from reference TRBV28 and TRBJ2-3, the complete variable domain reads DVKVTQSSRYLVKRTGEKVFLECVQDMDHENMFWYRQDPGLGLRLIYFSYDVKMKEKGDIPEGYSVSREKKERFSLILESASTNQTSMYLCASSEASGDTDTQYFGPGTRLTVL.

CDR3 sequence reads: CASSYGIGGNEKLFF. The CDR3 DNA reads TGTGCCAGCAGTTACGGTATCGGGGGGAATGAAAAACTGTTTTTT. The V call is TRBV6-5, the J call TRBJ1-4; maybe TRBD1 (5 bases). The germline CDR1 and CDR2 sequences are MNHEY and SVGAGI. The CDR3 has 15 amino acids. Trimming stripped 2 bases from V and 5 bases from J, with 12 bases between.

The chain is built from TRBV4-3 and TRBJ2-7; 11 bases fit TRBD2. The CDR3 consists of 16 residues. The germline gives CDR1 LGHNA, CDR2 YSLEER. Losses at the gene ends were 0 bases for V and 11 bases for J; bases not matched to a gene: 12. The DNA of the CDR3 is TGCGCCAGCAGCCAAGATGTCGAGACTAGCGGGGCCCCTGAGTACTTC. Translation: CASSQDVETSGAPEYF.

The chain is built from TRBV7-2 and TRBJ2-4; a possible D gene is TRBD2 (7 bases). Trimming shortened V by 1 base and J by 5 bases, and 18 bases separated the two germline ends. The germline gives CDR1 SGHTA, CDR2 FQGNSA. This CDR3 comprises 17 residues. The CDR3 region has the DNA TGTGCCAGCAGCTTAGGTCTCGGGGGGCAAGAGGAAAACATTCAGTACTTC. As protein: CASSLGLGGQEENIQYF.

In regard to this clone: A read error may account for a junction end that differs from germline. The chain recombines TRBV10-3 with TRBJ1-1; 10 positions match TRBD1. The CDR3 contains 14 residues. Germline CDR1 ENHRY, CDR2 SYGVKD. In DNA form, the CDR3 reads TGTGCCATCAGTGTTAGTGGGACAGGGGCTGAAGCTTCCTTT. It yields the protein CAISVSGTGAEASF.

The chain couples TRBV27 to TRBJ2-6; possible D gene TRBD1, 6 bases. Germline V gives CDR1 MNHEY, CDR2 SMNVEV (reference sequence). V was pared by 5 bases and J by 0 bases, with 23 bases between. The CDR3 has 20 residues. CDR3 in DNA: TGTGCCAGCAGTCTATTCCCCGCGACAGGCCCCAGCTCTGGGGCCAACGTCCTGACTTTC. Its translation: CASSLFPATGPSSGANVLTF.

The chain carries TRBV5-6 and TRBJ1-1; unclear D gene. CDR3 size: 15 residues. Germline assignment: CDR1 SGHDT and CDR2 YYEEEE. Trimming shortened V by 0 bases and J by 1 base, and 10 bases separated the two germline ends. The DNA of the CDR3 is TGTGCCAGCAGCTTGGCCCAACGGGGGAACACTGAAGCTTTCTTT. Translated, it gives CASSLAQRGNTEAFF.

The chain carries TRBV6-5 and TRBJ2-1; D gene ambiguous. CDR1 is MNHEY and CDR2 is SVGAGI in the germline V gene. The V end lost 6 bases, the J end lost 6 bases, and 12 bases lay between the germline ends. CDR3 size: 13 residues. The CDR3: CASSLLYSNEQFF. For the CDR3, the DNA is TGTGCCAGCAGCCTACTCTACAGCAATGAGCAGTTCTTC.

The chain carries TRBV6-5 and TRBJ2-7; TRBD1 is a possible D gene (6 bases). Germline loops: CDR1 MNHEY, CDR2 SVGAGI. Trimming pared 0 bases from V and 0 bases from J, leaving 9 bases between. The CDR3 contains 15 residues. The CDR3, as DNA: TGTGCCAGCAGTTACTCCGGGACAAGCTCCTACGAGCAGTACTTC. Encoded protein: CASSYSGTSSYEQYF.

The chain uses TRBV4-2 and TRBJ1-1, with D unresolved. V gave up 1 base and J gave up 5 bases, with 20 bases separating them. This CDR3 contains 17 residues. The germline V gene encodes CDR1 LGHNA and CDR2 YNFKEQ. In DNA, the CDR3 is TGTGCCAGCAGCCAAGCTCCCCTCCAATTGGGCAGTACTGAAGCTTTCTTT. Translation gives CASSQAPLQLGSTEAFF.